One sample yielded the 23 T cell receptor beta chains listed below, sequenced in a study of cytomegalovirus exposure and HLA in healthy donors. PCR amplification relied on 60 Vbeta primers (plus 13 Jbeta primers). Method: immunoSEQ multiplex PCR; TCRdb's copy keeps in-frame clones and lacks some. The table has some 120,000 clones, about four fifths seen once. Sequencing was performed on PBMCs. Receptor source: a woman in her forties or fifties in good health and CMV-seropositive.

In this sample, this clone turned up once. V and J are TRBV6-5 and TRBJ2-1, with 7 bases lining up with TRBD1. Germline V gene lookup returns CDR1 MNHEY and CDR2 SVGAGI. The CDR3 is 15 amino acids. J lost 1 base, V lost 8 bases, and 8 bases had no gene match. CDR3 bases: TGTGCCAGCCGTTCTCCGGGACAGTCCTACAATGAGCAGTTCTTC. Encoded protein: CASRSPGQSYNEQFF.

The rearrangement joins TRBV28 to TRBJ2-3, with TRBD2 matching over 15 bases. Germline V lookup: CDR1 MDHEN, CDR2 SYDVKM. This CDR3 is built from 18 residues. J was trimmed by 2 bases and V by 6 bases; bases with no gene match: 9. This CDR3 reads CASSPSGLAGGITDTQYF. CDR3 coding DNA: TGTGCCAGCAGCCCCTCCGGACTAGCGGGGGGGATCACAGATACGCAGTATTTT. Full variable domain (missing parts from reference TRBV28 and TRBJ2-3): DVKVTQSSRYLVKRTGEKVFLECVQDMDHENMFWYRQDPGLGLRLIYFSYDVKMKEKGDIPEGYSVSREKKERFSLILESASTNQTSMYLCASSPSGLAGGITDTQYFGPGTRLTVL.

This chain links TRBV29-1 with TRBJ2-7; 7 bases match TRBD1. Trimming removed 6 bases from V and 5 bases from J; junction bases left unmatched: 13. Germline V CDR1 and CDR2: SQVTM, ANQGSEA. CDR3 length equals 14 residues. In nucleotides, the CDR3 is TGCAGCGTGTCTCCAGGGGGTATTCGGGACGAGCAGTACTTC. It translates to CSVSPGGIRDEQYF.

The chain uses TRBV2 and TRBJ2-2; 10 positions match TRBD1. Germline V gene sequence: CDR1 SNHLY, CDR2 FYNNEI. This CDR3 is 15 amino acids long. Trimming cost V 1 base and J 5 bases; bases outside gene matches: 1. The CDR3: CASSEGTGGTGELFF. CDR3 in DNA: TGTGCCAGCAGTGAAGGGACAGGGGGGACCGGGGAGCTGTTTTTT. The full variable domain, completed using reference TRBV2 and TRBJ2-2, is EPEVTQTPSHQVTQMGQEVILRCVPISNHLYFYWYRQILGQKVEFLVSFYNNEISEKSEIFDDQFSVERPDGSNFTLKIRSTKLEDSAMYFCASSEGTGGTGELFFGEGSRLTVL.

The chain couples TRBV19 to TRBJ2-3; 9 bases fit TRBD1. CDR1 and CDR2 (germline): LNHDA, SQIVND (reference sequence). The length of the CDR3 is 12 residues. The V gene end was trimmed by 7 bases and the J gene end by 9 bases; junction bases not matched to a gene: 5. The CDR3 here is CASTPTGGTQYF. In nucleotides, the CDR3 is TGTGCCAGTACCCCGACAGGGGGAACGCAGTATTTT.

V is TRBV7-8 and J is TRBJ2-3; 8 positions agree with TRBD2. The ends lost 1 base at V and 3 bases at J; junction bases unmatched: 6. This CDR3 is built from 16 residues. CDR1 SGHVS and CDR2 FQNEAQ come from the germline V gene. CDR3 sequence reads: CASSLVVVAGTDTQYF. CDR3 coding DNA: TGTGCCAGCAGCTTAGTGGTAGTAGCGGGAACAGATACGCAGTATTTT.

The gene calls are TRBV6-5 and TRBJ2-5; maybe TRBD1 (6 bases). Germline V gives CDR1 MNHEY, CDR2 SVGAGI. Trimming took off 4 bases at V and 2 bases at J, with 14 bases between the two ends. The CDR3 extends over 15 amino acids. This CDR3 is CASSSQGRKQETQYF. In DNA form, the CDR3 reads TGTGCCAGCAGTTCCCAGGGGAGAAAACAAGAGACCCAGTACTTC.

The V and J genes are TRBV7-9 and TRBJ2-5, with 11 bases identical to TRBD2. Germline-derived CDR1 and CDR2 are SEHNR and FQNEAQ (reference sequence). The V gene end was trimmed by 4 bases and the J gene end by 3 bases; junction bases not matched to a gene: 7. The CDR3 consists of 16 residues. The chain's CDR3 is CASSWTLAGGKETQYF. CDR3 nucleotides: TGTGCCAGCAGCTGGACTCTAGCGGGAGGTAAAGAGACCCAGTACTTC.

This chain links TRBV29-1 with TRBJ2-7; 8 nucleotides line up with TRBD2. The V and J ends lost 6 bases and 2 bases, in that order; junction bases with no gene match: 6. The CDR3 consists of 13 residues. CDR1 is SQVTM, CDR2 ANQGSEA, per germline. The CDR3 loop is CSVGGGRTYEQYF. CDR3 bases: TGCAGCGTCGGGGGGGGCCGGACCTACGAGCAGTACTTC.

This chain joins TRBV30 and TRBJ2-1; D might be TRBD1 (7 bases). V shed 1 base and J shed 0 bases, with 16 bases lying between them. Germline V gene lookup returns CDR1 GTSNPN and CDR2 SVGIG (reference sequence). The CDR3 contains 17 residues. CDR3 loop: CAWSGAGQHSSYNEQFF. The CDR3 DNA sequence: TGTGCCTGGAGTGGCGCGGGACAGCATAGCTCCTACAATGAGCAGTTCTTC.

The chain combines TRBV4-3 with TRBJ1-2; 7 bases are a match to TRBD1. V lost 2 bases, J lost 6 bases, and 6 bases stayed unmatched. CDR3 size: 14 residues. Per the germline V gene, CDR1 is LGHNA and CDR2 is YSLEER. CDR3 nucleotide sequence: TGCGCCAGCAGCCAATCCCGACAGGGCCATGGCTACACCTTC. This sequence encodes CASSQSRQGHGYTF.

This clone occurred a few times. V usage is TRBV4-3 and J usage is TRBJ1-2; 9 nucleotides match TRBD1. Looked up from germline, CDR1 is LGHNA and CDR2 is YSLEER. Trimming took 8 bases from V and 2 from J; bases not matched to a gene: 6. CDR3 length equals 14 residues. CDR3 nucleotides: TGCGCCAGCGCCAGACAGGGGGGCAACTATGGCTACACCTTC. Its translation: CASARQGGNYGYTF.

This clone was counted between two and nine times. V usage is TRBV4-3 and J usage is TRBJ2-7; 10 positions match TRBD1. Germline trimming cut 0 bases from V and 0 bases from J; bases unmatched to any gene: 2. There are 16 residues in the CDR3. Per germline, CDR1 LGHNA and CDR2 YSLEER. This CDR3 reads CASSQEGTGDSYEQYF. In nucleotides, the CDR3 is TGCGCCAGCAGCCAAGAAGGGACAGGGGACTCCTACGAGCAGTACTTC.

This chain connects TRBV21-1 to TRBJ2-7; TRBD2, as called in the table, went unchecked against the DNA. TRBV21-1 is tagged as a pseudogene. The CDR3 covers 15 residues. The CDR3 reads CASSKRPSGDYEQYF. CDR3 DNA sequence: TGTGCCAGCAGCAAACGGCCTAGCGGGGACTACGAGCAGTACTTC.

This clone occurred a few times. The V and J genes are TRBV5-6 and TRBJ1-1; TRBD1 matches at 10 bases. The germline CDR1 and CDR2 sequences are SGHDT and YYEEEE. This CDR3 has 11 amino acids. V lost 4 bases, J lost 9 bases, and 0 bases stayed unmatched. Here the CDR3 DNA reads TGTGCCAGCAGCGACAGGGGGCAAGCTTTCTTT. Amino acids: CASSDRGQAFF.

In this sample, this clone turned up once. The chain's CDR3 is CASGLEGAITEAFF. The CDR3 DNA reads as TGTGCTAGTGGTTTGGAGGGGGCAATCACTGAAGCTTTCTTT. V gene TRBV12-5 combines with J gene TRBJ1-1, with 7 bases lining up with TRBD1. Germline V lookup: CDR1 LGHNT, CDR2 FRNRAP. Trimming cost V 1 base and J 4 bases; bases outside gene matches: 3. CDR3 length equals 14 residues.

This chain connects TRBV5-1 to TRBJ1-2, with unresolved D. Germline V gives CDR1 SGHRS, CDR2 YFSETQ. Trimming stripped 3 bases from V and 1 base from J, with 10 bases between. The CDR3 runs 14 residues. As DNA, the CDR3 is TGCGCCAGCAGCTATTCCGGACTTAACTATGGCTACACCTTC. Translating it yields CASSYSGLNYGYTF.

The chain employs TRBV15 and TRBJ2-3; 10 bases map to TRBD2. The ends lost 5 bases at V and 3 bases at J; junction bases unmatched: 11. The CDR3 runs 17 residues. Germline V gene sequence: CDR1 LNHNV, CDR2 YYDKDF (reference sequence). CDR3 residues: CATSSASGSFLTDTQYF. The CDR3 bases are TGTGCCACCAGCTCGGCTAGCGGGAGTTTCCTTACAGATACGCAGTATTTT.

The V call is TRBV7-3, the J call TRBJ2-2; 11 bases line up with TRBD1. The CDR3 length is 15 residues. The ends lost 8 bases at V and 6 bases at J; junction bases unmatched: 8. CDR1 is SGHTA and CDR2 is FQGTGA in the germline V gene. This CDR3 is CASGRDRGNSGELFF. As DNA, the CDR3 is TGTGCCAGCGGTCGGGACAGGGGGAATTCCGGGGAGCTGTTTTTT.

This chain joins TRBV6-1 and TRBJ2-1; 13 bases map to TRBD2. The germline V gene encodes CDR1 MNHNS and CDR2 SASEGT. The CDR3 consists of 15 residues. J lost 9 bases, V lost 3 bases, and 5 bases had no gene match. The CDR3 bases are TGTGCCAGCAGTGACAGGGGACTAGCGGGGATTGAGCAGTTCTTC. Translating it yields CASSDRGLAGIEQFF.

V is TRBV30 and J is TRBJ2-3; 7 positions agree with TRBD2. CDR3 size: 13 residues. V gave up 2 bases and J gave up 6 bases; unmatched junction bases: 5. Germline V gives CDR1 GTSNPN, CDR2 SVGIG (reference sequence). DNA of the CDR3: TGTGCCTGGAGTCCCGGGACTACCGATACGCAGTATTTT. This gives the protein CAWSPGTTDTQYF. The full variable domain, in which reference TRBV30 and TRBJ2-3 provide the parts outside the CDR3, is SQTIHQWPATLVQPVGSPLSLECTVEGTSNPNLYWYRQAAGRGLQLLFYSVGIGQISSEVPQNLSASRPQDRQFILSSKKLLLSDSGFYLCAWSPGTTDTQYFGPGTRLTVL.

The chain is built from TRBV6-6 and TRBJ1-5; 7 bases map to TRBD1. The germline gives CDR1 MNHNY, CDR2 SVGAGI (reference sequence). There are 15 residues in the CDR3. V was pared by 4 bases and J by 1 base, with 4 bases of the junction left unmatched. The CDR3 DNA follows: TGTGCCAGCAGTTTAGACAGGGAAAGCAATCAGCCCCAGCATTTT. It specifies CASSLDRESNQPQHF.

CDR3: CASSPLDSQSYTF. The CDR3 nucleotides read TGTGCCAGCTCACCCTTGGACAGCCAGAGCTACACCTTC. V is TRBV18 and J is TRBJ1-2; a possible D gene is TRBD1 (6 bases). Trimming removed 3 bases at V and 9 bases at J, with 14 bases between. CDR3 length: 13 amino acids. Germline CDR1 and CDR2: KGHSH and LQKENI. Full variable domain (missing parts from reference TRBV18 and TRBJ1-2): NAGVMQNPRHLVRRRGQEARLRCSPMKGHSHVYWYRQLPEEGLKFMVYLQKENIIDESGMPKERFSAEFPKEGPSILRIQQVVRGDSAAYFCASSPLDSQSYTFGSGTRLTVV.